The 18 T cell receptor beta chains reported below all come from one sample, sequenced in a study of shared clonotypes between healthy human individuals. Sequencing used immunoSEQ multiplex PCR; TCRdb keeps in-frame clones, though not all of them. The repertoire holds a few million clones, approximately 96% seen once, with 0.1% to 0.15% in the top ten. Material: naive CD4+ T cells sorted from blood. The sample's subset: CD45RA+ positively selected. Receptors were obtained from a young man in good health.

The V call is TRBV6-6, the J call TRBJ1-2; D is perhaps TRBD1 (6 bases). CDR3 length: 13 residues. The germline gives CDR1 MNHNY, CDR2 SVGAGI (reference sequence). V gave up 6 bases and J gave up 3 bases, with 11 bases separating them. The CDR3 reads CASSRDRYYGYTF. The CDR3 nucleotides are TGTGCCAGCAGCCGAGACAGGTACTATGGCTACACCTTC.

The chain recombines TRBV10-3 with TRBJ2-7, with TRBD2 matching 11 bases. CDR1 ENHRY and CDR2 SYGVKD come from the germline V gene. The V gene end was trimmed by 5 bases and the J gene end by 1 base; junction bases not matched to a gene: 4. The CDR3 runs 15 residues. CDR3 DNA sequence: TGTGCCATCAGTCTGGGACTAGCGGTTTCCTACGAGCAGTACTTC. It codes for CAISLGLAVSYEQYF.

The rearrangement uses TRBV6-5 and TRBJ2-7; 9 bases match TRBD1. This CDR3 is built from 14 residues. Germline CDR1 and CDR2: MNHEY and SVGAGI. The junction had 7 bases not matched to a gene; V was cut back by 5 bases and J by 5 bases. CDR3 DNA: TGTGCCAGCAGTATACAGGGGGCAGTGGACGAGCAGTACTTC. The encoded protein is CASSIQGAVDEQYF.

About this clone itself: This same CDR3 is encoded by further DNA sequences in the sample. This chain connects TRBV30 to TRBJ1-6; no clear D. Trimming took 1 base from V and 6 from J, leaving 4 bases between them. The CDR3 spans 12 residues. Germline CDR1 is GTSNPN and CDR2 is SVGIG (reference sequence). CDR3 residues: CAWSAPNSPLHF. The CDR3 DNA reads as TGTGCCTGGAGTGCACCTAATTCACCCCTCCACTTT.

The chain links TRBV14 to TRBJ2-7; D is perhaps TRBD1 (6 bases). V lost 1 base and J lost 11, with 18 bases in between. Germline V lookup: CDR1 SGHDN, CDR2 FVKESK. This CDR3 is 14 amino acids long. The CDR3: CASSQGGHPPRKYF. CDR3 bases: TGTGCCAGCAGCCAAGGGGGACACCCCCCCCGGAAGTACTTC.

This sequence joins TRBV2 and TRBJ2-1; 8 positions agree with TRBD1. J lost 5 bases, V lost 9 bases, and 9 bases had no gene match. Germline CDR1 reads SNHLY; CDR2 reads FYNNEI. The CDR3 is made up of 14 amino acids. CDR3 nucleotides: TGTGCCAGTCGCTCGGACAGGGAAAACAATGAGCAGTTCTTC. Translation gives CASRSDRENNEQFF.

The gene calls are TRBV14 and TRBJ1-2; D might be TRBD1 (5 bases). This CDR3 has 13 amino acids. V was pared by 0 bases and J by 8 bases, with 10 bases between. Germline V gene lookup returns CDR1 SGHDN and CDR2 FVKESK. The CDR3: CASSQDPGAGYTF. Here the CDR3 DNA reads TGTGCCAGCAGCCAAGATCCCGGGGCCGGCTACACCTTC.

Worth noting for this clone: The sample carries other DNA sequences with the same CDR3. The chain recombines TRBV10-3 with TRBJ2-3; D not resolved. This CDR3 region has 12 residues. The germline V gene has CDR1 ENHRY and CDR2 SYGVKD. With 0 bases removed from V and 5 bases from J, the gap between germline ends came to 3 bases. The CDR3 nucleotides read TGTGCCATCAGTGAGTCGGTAGATACGCAGTATTTT. Amino acids: CAISESVDTQYF.

The chain links TRBV18 to TRBJ2-1; D is possibly TRBD1 (5 bases). This CDR3 region has 16 residues. The V and J ends lost 2 bases and 0 bases respectively, with 11 bases between them. Germline values: CDR1 KGHSH, CDR2 LQKENI. The CDR3 protein is CASSPGASNSYNEQFF. Written as DNA, the CDR3 is TGTGCCAGCTCACCAGGGGCAAGTAACTCCTACAATGAGCAGTTCTTC.

The chain recombines TRBV19 with TRBJ1-1; 7 bases are a match to TRBD1. The junction had 17 bases not matched to a gene; V was cut back by 5 bases and J by 11 bases. CDR3 size: 15 residues. Germline assignment: CDR1 LNHDA and CDR2 SQIVND (reference sequence). The CDR3 region is CASSPRTGLPVGAFF. DNA of the CDR3: TGTGCCAGTAGTCCCCGGACAGGTCTTCCGGTTGGGGCTTTCTTT.

The chain is built from TRBV28 and TRBJ1-6; possible D gene TRBD1, 5 bases. Germline-derived CDR1 and CDR2 are MDHEN and SYDVKM. V lost 4 bases, J lost 9 bases, and 13 bases lay in between. This CDR3 comprises 14 residues. The CDR3 loop is CASSSPLGGSPLHF. CDR3 DNA sequence: TGTGCCAGCAGTTCACCTTTGGGGGGTTCACCCCTCCACTTT. Based on the CDR3 plus reference TRBV28 and TRBJ1-6, the full variable domain is DVKVTQSSRYLVKRTGEKVFLECVQDMDHENMFWYRQDPGLGLRLIYFSYDVKMKEKGDIPEGYSVSREKKERFSLILESASTNQTSMYLCASSSPLGGSPLHFGNGTRLTVT.

Only a few counts were recorded for this clone. The chain has TRBV6-6 and TRBJ2-2, with D uncertain. V was pared by 4 bases and J by 0 bases, with 6 bases between. This CDR3 has 14 residues. The germline CDR1 and CDR2 sequences are MNHNY and SVGAGI (reference sequence). The CDR3 is CASSSATNTGELFF. The CDR3 bases are TGTGCCAGCAGTTCGGCGACGAACACCGGGGAGCTGTTTTTT.

The chain has TRBV7-9 and TRBJ2-7, with a possible D match to TRBD1 (5 bases). Germline V gene lookup returns CDR1 SEHNR and CDR2 FQNEAQ (reference sequence). The ends were cut back, 3 bases at V and 4 bases at J, with 16 bases in the middle. The CDR3 is 15 amino acids. DNA for the CDR3: TGTGCCAGCAGCTTCACAGGAGTTGGGGTGTACGAGCAGTACTTC. Translating gives CASSFTGVGVYEQYF.

This clone was picked up one time. J is TRBJ1-5 and V is TRBV7-9; a possible D gene is TRBD1 (6 bases). Germline V gives CDR1 SEHNR, CDR2 FQNEAQ (reference sequence). This CDR3 is built from 15 residues. Trimming took off 5 bases at V and 5 bases at J, with 16 bases between the two ends. For the CDR3, the DNA is TGTGCCAGCAGCGAGTGGGGGGGCGTTGATCAGCCCCAGCATTTT. Translated, it gives CASSEWGGVDQPQHF.

The count of this clone is one. The chain is built from TRBV11-2 and TRBJ2-5, with D possibly TRBD1 on 5 matching bases. The V end was cut by 5 bases, the J end by 4 bases, with 17 bases between. The CDR3 sequence is 15 residues long. Germline CDR1 SGHAT, CDR2 FQNNGV. This CDR3 is CASSQTRASPETQYF. The DNA of the CDR3 is TGTGCCAGCAGCCAGACCAGGGCCTCCCCAGAGACCCAGTACTTC.

This sequence joins TRBV27 and TRBJ1-1; D perhaps matches TRBD1 (5 bases). This CDR3 comprises 13 residues. The germline CDR1 and CDR2 sequences are MNHEY and SMNVEV (reference sequence). V lost 2 bases to trimming and J lost 7 bases, with 11 bases between them. The CDR3, as DNA: TGTGCCAGCAGTTTACAAGGGACCCTTGAAGCTTTCTTT. This encodes CASSLQGTLEAFF.

The chain carries TRBV5-1 and TRBJ1-2; D is unclear. The ends were cut back, 4 bases at V and 8 bases at J, with 15 bases in the middle. The germline V gene has CDR1 SGHRS and CDR2 YFSETQ. The CDR3 consists of 13 residues. Here the CDR3 reads CASSPGESRGYTF. DNA of the CDR3: TGCGCCAGCAGCCCCGGGGAATCTAGGGGCTACACCTTC.

The chain links TRBV10-3 to TRBJ2-7; TRBD2 might be the D (5 bases). Germline CDR1 is ENHRY and CDR2 is SYGVKD. The CDR3 is 16 residues long. V was shortened by 2 bases and J by 0 bases, with 14 bases between the two germline ends. The CDR3 region is CAISEHTRPSSYEQYF. Written as DNA, the CDR3 is TGTGCCATCAGTGAGCATACTAGGCCAAGCTCCTACGAGCAGTACTTC.